The 9 T cell receptor beta chains below all came from one sample that was sequenced in a study of human T cells and chemical hapten exposure (dated by TCRdb to the early 2020s). Library construction relied on RACE. The instrument was a NextSeq 500. TCRdb trimmed public reads at Q25 via fastp, called clones via MiXCR and kept in-frame beta chains. Each CDR3 protein appears once, grouped with its most common genes and DNA. This sample lists tens of thousands of distinct CDR3 sequences; approximately 9% were detected once. Around 3.3% of the sample rests with the top ten. The meaning of the sample's time point label: patch test 2, 6 weeks after DPC sensitization. Explained via the paper, the treatment or condition label denotes: therapeutic diphenylcyclopropenone sensitization with weekly scalp DPC. The source material was whole blood, sampled in connection with sensitization to the hapten diphenylcyclopropenone (DPC). These receptors were taken from a woman aged 45 to 65 with alopecia areata. Some clones in this sample may be carry-over from other donors' samples.

This clonotype has a count of ten or more. This chain connects TRBV6-6 to TRBJ1-2; D call uncertain. Per the germline V gene, CDR1 is MNHNY and CDR2 is SVGAGI (reference sequence). This CDR3 is built from 16 residues. The V gene lost 5 bases and the J gene lost 0 bases, with 16 bases spanning the gap. CDR3 in DNA: TGTGCCAGCAGTCCCCGTGTGGGCAGAGCTAACTATGGCTACACCTTC. Encoded protein: CASSPRVGRANYGYTF.

This clonotype showed up many times. V and J are TRBV7-9 and TRBJ1-6; a weak D match, TRBD1 (5 bases). Per germline, CDR1 SEHNR and CDR2 FQNEAQ (reference sequence). V was pared by 3 bases and J by 6 bases, with 9 bases between. CDR3 size: 14 residues. The CDR3 DNA is TGTGCCAGCAGCTTTCAAGACAGTAATTCACCCCTCCACTTT. Protein: CASSFQDSNSPLHF. Together with reference TRBV7-9 and TRBJ1-6, the CDR3 gives the full variable domain: DTGVSQNPRHKITKRGQNVTFRCDPISEHNRLYWYRQTLGQGPEFLTYFQNEAQLEKSRLLSDRFSAERPKGSFSTLEIQRTEQGDSAMYLCASSFQDSNSPLHFGNGTRLTVT.

This clonotype was seen a few times. The chain links TRBV12-3 or TRBV12-4 to TRBJ2-5; perhaps TRBD1 as D (6 bases). V was clipped by 6 bases and J by 5 bases, with 13 bases between them. This CDR3 has 13 amino acids. Written as DNA, the CDR3 is TGTGCCAGCAGCAGGGACCAGGGGGAGACCCAGTACTTC. As protein: CASSRDQGETQYF.

There are a few counts of this clonotype. The rearrangement joins TRBV20-1 to TRBJ1-1; 10 nucleotides align to TRBD1. CDR3 size: 14 residues. With V trimmed by 6 bases and J by 4 bases, 8 bases remained unmatched. Germline V gene data show CDR1 as DFQATT and CDR2 as SNEGSKA (reference sequence). The CDR3 spells CSASPGTGVTEAFF. CDR3 bases: TGCAGTGCAAGTCCCGGGACAGGGGTCACTGAAGCTTTCTTT.

This clonotype was seen repeatedly, ten times or more. This chain uses TRBV12-3 or TRBV12-4 with TRBJ1-2; D not resolved. V was trimmed by 4 bases and J by 7 bases, leaving 4 bases between them. The CDR3 is 10 residues long. The CDR3 loop is CASSSGGYTF. Written as DNA, the CDR3 is TGTGCCAGCAGTTCGGGTGGCTACACCTTC.

V and J are TRBV20-1 and TRBJ2-7, with 10 positions matching TRBD2. The CDR3 is 13 amino acids. Trimming at V came to 5 bases and at J to 5 bases, leaving 6 bases not matched to a gene. Germline V gives CDR1 DFQATT, CDR2 SNEGSKA (reference sequence). The CDR3 nucleotides read TGCAGTGCTTATAGCGGGAGGAGGAACGAGCAGTACTTC. It yields the protein CSAYSGRRNEQYF.

In its sample, this clonotype was seen a few times. This chain links TRBV28 with TRBJ1-1; 7 positions match TRBD1. Unmatched junction bases numbered 6, after V lost 5 bases and J lost 3 bases. The germline V gene has CDR1 MDHEN and CDR2 SYDVKM. CDR3 length equals 14 residues. CDR3 in amino acids: CASSIRGVDTEAFF. CDR3 DNA sequence: TGTGCCAGCAGTATCAGGGGGGTCGACACTGAAGCTTTCTTT.

This clonotype was counted many times. The chain carries TRBV27 and TRBJ1-6; D gene ambiguous. CDR1 MNHEY and CDR2 SMNVEV come from the germline V gene (reference sequence). Trimming cost V 4 bases and J 6 bases, with 7 bases left between them. This CDR3 comprises 13 residues. CDR3 nucleotide sequence: TGTGCCAGCAGTTCGTGGGGTAATTCACCCCTCCACTTT. This translates into CASSSWGNSPLHF.

This rearrangement joins TRBV18 to TRBJ2-7; D possibly corresponds to TRBD2 (5 bases). The CDR3 runs 14 residues. V lost 3 bases to trimming and J lost 0 bases, with 9 bases between them. The germline CDR1 and CDR2 sequences are KGHSH and LQKENI. The CDR3 spells CASSPGGSSYEQYF. The CDR3 DNA sequence: TGTGCCAGCTCACCCGGAGGCAGCTCCTACGAGCAGTACTTC.